A single sample gave rise to the 30 T cell receptor beta chains below, sequenced in a study of CXCR3-negative and CXCR3-positive naive CD8 T cells. These receptors have no known antigen. Libraries of TRB cDNA were made by 5' RACE and carried UMIs. TCRdb reworked the 5' RACE reads into one entry per CDR3 protein, no DNA. The listing records 90,000 to 150,000 distinct CDR3 sequences. Study results and caveats: TRB CDR3s were more hydrophobic in CXCR3-positive than in CXCR3-negative naive cells.

The sequencing sample was made of naive CXCR3+ CD8+ T cells from blood. The subset here: CD45RO-CCR7+CD27+CD95- naive CD8+ T cells expressing CXCR3 (TNR3+). The receptors were sampled from a human donor in good health. Some clones in this sample may be carry-over from other donors' samples.

V is TRBV20-1 and J is TRBJ2-3; absent DNA, TCRdb's TRBD1 call cannot be checked. This CDR3 contains 17 residues. The germline V gene encodes CDR1 DFQATT and CDR2 SNEGSKA (reference sequence). CDR3 amino acids: CSASGYRDPHHPDTQYF.

The chain's CDR3 is CASSYSRVYQPQHF. The chain carries TRBV6-5 and TRBJ1-5. The CDR3 has 14 amino acids. Germline assignment: CDR1 MNHEY and CDR2 SVGAGI.

The gene calls are TRBV23-1 and TRBJ2-5. TRBV23-1 belongs to the ORF category, with a function that is uncertain. The CDR3 sequence is 11 residues long. The chain's CDR3 is CASSLQETQYF.

The chain carries TRBV5-4 and TRBJ2-3; TCRdb selects TRBD1, and the lack of DNA leaves this call unchecked. The CDR3 totals 15 residues. In germline, CDR1 is SGHNT, CDR2 YYREEE (reference sequence). This CDR3 reads CASSWTGAREDTQYF.

This chain connects TRBV10-1 to TRBJ2-3; TCRdb picks TRBD1, but there is no DNA to check that call. CDR3 length: 18 amino acids. Germline V CDR1 and CDR2: WNHNN, SYGVQD (reference sequence). CDR3 in amino acids: CASSEFSPGRRLPDTQYF.

This chain connects TRBV9 to TRBJ2-2; TCRdb proposes TRBD2, but this gene call is untestable without DNA. The CDR3 spans 13 residues. Germline CDR1 and CDR2: SGDLS and YYNGEE. This CDR3 reads CASSPEGVGELFF.

This chain joins TRBV15 and TRBJ2-5; the D call of TRBD1 rests on TCRdb alone, since no DNA is present to check it. Germline V gene lookup returns CDR1 LNHNV and CDR2 YYDKDF (reference sequence). The CDR3 runs 13 residues. The CDR3 sequence: CATSRSRGETQYF.

J is TRBJ1-1 and V is TRBV2; the D call from TCRdb, TRBD1, cannot be confirmed without DNA. There are 14 residues in the CDR3. CDR1 is SNHLY and CDR2 is FYNNEI in the germline V gene. The CDR3 here is CASSPGQISTEAFF.

The genes are TRBV28 and TRBJ2-3; TCRdb calls TRBD1, which cannot be checked without DNA. The CDR3 is 14 amino acids. Germline CDR1 is MDHEN and CDR2 is SYDVKM. CDR3 amino acids: CASRDRGQTDTQYF.

The CDR3 region is CASSLQGLLGEQYF. This rearrangement joins TRBV27 to TRBJ2-7; TCRdb indicates TRBD1, and absent DNA this call remains unverified. Germline CDR1 and CDR2: MNHEY and SMNVEV (reference sequence). The CDR3 has 14 amino acids.

V gene TRBV19 combines with J gene TRBJ2-1. There are 12 residues in the CDR3. The germline V gene encodes CDR1 LNHDA and CDR2 SQIVND (reference sequence). CDR3 region: CASSIGFNEQFF.

The chain recombines TRBV4-3 with TRBJ1-6. The germline V gene has CDR1 LGHNA and CDR2 YSLEER. The CDR3 runs to 14 residues. The CDR3 spells CASSRDSYNSPLHF.

The chain has TRBV5-1 and TRBJ2-1; TCRdb gives TRBD2 as the D gene, but with no DNA this cannot be confirmed. This CDR3 is 18 amino acids long. The germline gives CDR1 SGHRS, CDR2 YFSETQ. CDR3 in amino acids: CASSFPEIAGGGYNEQFF. Supplemented by reference TRBV5-1 and TRBJ2-1, the full variable domain reads KAGVTQTPRYLIKTRGQQVTLSCSPISGHRSVSWYQQTPGQGLQFLFEYFSETQRNKGNFPGRFSGRQFSNSRSEMNVSTLELGDSALYLCASSFPEIAGGGYNEQFFGPGTRLTVL.

The chain combines TRBV29-1 with TRBJ2-3; TCRdb's D call, TRBD1, is unchecked because there is no DNA. There are 14 residues in the CDR3. Looked up from germline, CDR1 is SQVTM and CDR2 is ANQGSEA. CDR3 sequence reads: CSVMDREGQDTQYF.

The gene calls are TRBV6-5 and TRBJ1-1. The germline CDR1 and CDR2 sequences are MNHEY and SVGAGI. This CDR3 is 14 amino acids long. CDR3 region: CASSYGELHTEAFF.

This chain connects TRBV28 to TRBJ1-4. This CDR3 region has 11 residues. The germline CDR1 and CDR2 sequences are MDHEN and SYDVKM. The CDR3 sequence: CASSLLEKLFF.

This chain connects TRBV27 to TRBJ2-3; TCRdb's D call, TRBD1, is unchecked because there is no DNA. Germline-derived CDR1 and CDR2 are MNHEY and SMNVEV (reference sequence). The CDR3 runs to 14 residues. This CDR3 reads CASSLFAGEDTQYF.

The chain joins TRBV9 to TRBJ2-1; the TCRdb call, TRBD2, lacks DNA for checking. The CDR3 is made up of 16 amino acids. CDR1 and CDR2 (germline): SGDLS, YYNGEE. CDR3 protein: CASSVGGGSSYNEQFF.

The chain links TRBV2 to TRBJ2-7; TCRdb reports TRBD1, a call that lacks DNA to check it against. CDR3 size: 16 residues. Germline V gene lookup returns CDR1 SNHLY and CDR2 FYNNEI. CDR3: CASMGSQGGFSYEQYF.

The gene calls are TRBV15 and TRBJ1-1. The CDR3 is made up of 13 amino acids. CDR1 is LNHNV and CDR2 is YYDKDF in the germline V gene (reference sequence). CDR3 amino acids: CATSRESDTEAFF.

The chain employs TRBV20-1 and TRBJ2-7; TCRdb picks TRBD2, but there is no DNA to check that call. The CDR3 extends over 16 amino acids. Germline V CDR1 and CDR2: DFQATT, SNEGSKA (reference sequence). The CDR3 protein is CSARDLETSGTYEQYF.

The chain is built from TRBV12-3 or TRBV12-4 and TRBJ2-1; TCRdb's D call, TRBD2, is unchecked because there is no DNA. The CDR3 sequence is 16 residues long. This chain's CDR3 is CASSLSGLAEGNEQFF.

The V and J genes are TRBV5-1 and TRBJ2-7; the TCRdb D gene call, TRBD2, has no DNA to confirm it. The CDR3 spans 14 residues. Germline-derived CDR1 and CDR2 are SGHRS and YFSETQ. CDR3 region: CASSLAGGHYEQYF.

The chain recombines TRBV7-6 with TRBJ2-3; absent DNA, TCRdb's TRBD1 call cannot be checked. This CDR3 contains 15 residues. Germline V gene lookup returns CDR1 SGHVS and CDR2 FNYEAQ. The CDR3 region is CASSSGWGGTDTQYF.

This rearrangement joins TRBV7-8 to TRBJ1-4. Germline V lookup: CDR1 SGHVS, CDR2 FQNEAQ. The CDR3 loop spans 15 amino acids. The CDR3 sequence: CASSPPSATNEKLFF.

This chain uses TRBV2 with TRBJ2-6; TCRdb returns TRBD1, unconfirmable since there is no DNA. CDR1 SNHLY and CDR2 FYNNEI come from the germline V gene. The length of the CDR3 is 18 residues. This chain's CDR3 is CASSEATPGTVGANVLTF.

V and J are TRBV11-2 and TRBJ2-4; TCRdb names TRBD2, which stays unverified in the absence of DNA. The germline V gene has CDR1 SGHAT and CDR2 FQNNGV. The CDR3 contains 19 residues. CDR3 sequence reads: CASSPTGLAGEVAKNIQYF.

This chain links TRBV7-9 with TRBJ1-1; without DNA, the TCRdb call of TRBD1 cannot be checked. The CDR3 spans 14 residues. Looked up from germline, CDR1 is SEHNR and CDR2 is FQNEAQ (reference sequence). The CDR3 reads CASSSRVSNTEAFF.

The V gene is TRBV7-3, the J gene TRBJ2-7; TCRdb indicates TRBD2, and absent DNA this call remains unverified. This CDR3 is built from 14 residues. Germline CDR1 is SGHTA and CDR2 is FQGTGA. CDR3 sequence reads: CASSLAGGPGEQYF.

The rearrangement joins TRBV13 to TRBJ2-7; without DNA, the TCRdb call of TRBD2 cannot be checked. Germline V gene data show CDR1 as PRHDT and CDR2 as FYEKMQ (reference sequence). The CDR3 length is 15 residues. The CDR3 loop is CASSSKTRPSYEQYF. Using reference TRBV13 and TRBJ2-7 for the parts outside the CDR3, the full variable domain is AAGVIQSPRHLIKEKRETATLKCYPIPRHDTVYWYQQGPGQDPQFLISFYEKMQSDKGSIPDRFSAQQFSDYHSELNMSSLELGDSALYFCASSSKTRPSYEQYFGPGTRLTVT.